The source of this T cell receptor (beta chain) is a study of sequential checkpoint blockade in melanoma. CDR3 length: 12 residues. Germline V gene sequence: CDR1 LNHDA, CDR2 SQIVND (reference sequence). The ends were cut back, 5 bases at V and 5 bases at J, with 7 bases in the middle. This sample's treatment: randomized to nivolumab then ipilimumab (arm A) or the reverse (arm B). Profiling relied on immunoSEQ multiplex PCR, and the TCRdb table lists in-frame clones only, not all of them. Of 35,000 to 40,000 clones listed, approximately 90% are singletons. The chain uses TRBV19 and TRBJ2-1; D is possibly TRBD1 (5 bases). Sequencing was performed on CD8+ T cells sorted from blood (inferred from file names), taken from a patient given nivolumab and ipilimumab in sequence. The TCR was taken from a human donor with melanoma. As DNA, the CDR3 is TGTGCCAGTAGTGGGGCAGACAATGAGCAGTTCTTC. Protein: CASSGADNEQFF.